This is a list of T cell receptor beta chains from one sample in a study of molecular identifiers for immune sequencing clone quantification. Each CDR3 protein gets one entry after TCRdb re-called the PCR reads with MiXCR. The profile shows just under 650,000 distinct CDR3 sequences, just under 20% of them singletons. What was sequenced was naive CD8+ T cells from blood, with Jurkat cell RNA spiked in. The receptors shown here come from a human donor in good health. Some libraries in this study had Jurkat cell RNA spiked in. The CDR3 runs from the conserved cysteine through the conserved F or W. A D gene is named only where the DNA matches it firmly. Clone sizes are given selectively: once, few, many, or a class where the clone is expanded.

J gene,D gene,V gene,clone size,CDR3 protein,CDR3 DNA
TRBJ1-5,NA,TRBV2,NA,CASSQPDSSNQPQHF,TGTGCCAGCAGTCAACCAGACAGTAGCAATCAGCCCCAGCATTTT
TRBJ2-1,TRBD2,TRBV19,NA,CASSPSGGRYNEQFF,TGTGCCAGTAGTCCCAGCGGGGGGCGGTACAATGAGCAGTTCTTC
TRBJ2-1,NA,TRBV4-3,many,CASSPEIAMVEQFF,TGCGCCAGCAGCCCAGAAATAGCCATGGTGGAGCAGTTCTTC
TRBJ2-3,NA,TRBV7-9,many,CASSPTDTQYF,TGTGCCAGCAGCCCCACCGATACGCAGTATTTT
TRBJ2-7,NA,TRBV29-1,NA,CSATGQNSYEQYF,TGCAGCGCAACCGGACAGAACTCCTACGAGCAGTACTTC
TRBJ2-7,TRBD1,TRBV2,few,CASRRGQATSYEQYF,TGTGCCAGCAGGCGGGGACAGGCGACCTCCTACGAGCAGTACTTC
TRBJ2-5,NA,TRBV7-7,many,CASSSWMGDRETQYF,TGTGCTAGCAGCTCCTGGATGGGCGATAGAGAGACCCAGTACTTC
TRBJ2-7,TRBD2,TRBV12-3/TRBV12-4,many,CASSPQTSIVLDEQYF,TGTGCCAGCAGTCCGCAGACTAGCATCGTTCTGGACGAGCAGTACTTC
TRBJ1-3,TRBD1,TRBV12-3/TRBV12-4,NA,CASSLGQGSNIIYF,TGTGCCAGCAGTCTGGGACAGGGCAGCAACATCATATATTTT
TRBJ2-3,NA,TRBV7-6,NA,CASSLAYKDRRQPGIKDTQYF,TGTGCCAGCAGCTTAGCGTATAAGGATCGTCGACAGCCAGGGATCAAAGATACGCAGTATTTT
TRBJ2-1,NA,TRBV3-1,many,CASSQVGDEQFF,TGTGCCAGCAGCCAAGTCGGAGATGAGCAGTTCTTC
TRBJ1-4,NA,TRBV5-1,NA,CASSLGDSERLFF,TGCGCCAGCAGCTTGGGCGACAGTGAAAGACTGTTTTTT
TRBJ2-7,NA,TRBV20-1,few,CSASKSDPYEQYF,TGCAGTGCTAGTAAGAGCGACCCCTACGAGCAGTACTTC
TRBJ2-1,NA,TRBV9,few,CASSSTPGSIDYNEQFF,TGTGCCAGCAGCTCCACACCAGGGTCCATCGACTACAATGAGCAGTTCTTC
TRBJ2-3,TRBD1,TRBV7-6,many,CASSPRGDRETDTQYF,TGTGCCAGCAGCCCAAGAGGGGACAGAGAAACAGATACGCAGTATTTT
TRBJ2-3,NA,TRBV7-9,many,CASSLAGFGTDTQYF,TGTGCCAGCAGCTTAGCGGGATTTGGCACAGATACGCAGTATTTT
TRBJ1-2,NA,TRBV7-6,NA,CASSSTSLGGAGNYGYTF,TGTGCCAGCAGTTCGACCTCCCTGGGGGGCGCAGGGAACTATGGCTACACCTTC
TRBJ2-5,TRBD1,TRBV7-9,few,CASSRGTGGEETQYF,TGTGCCAGCAGCCGAGGGACAGGGGGGGAAGAGACCCAGTACTTC
TRBJ2-2,NA,TRBV6-9,many,CASSYFEGSGTGELFF,TGTGCCAGCAGTTATTTTGAGGGTTCAGGCACCGGGGAGCTGTTTTTT
TRBJ2-3,TRBD1,TRBV7-9,many,CASSSRDSDIYTQYF,TGTGCCAGCAGCTCCCGGGACAGTGATATTTATACGCAGTATTTT
TRBJ1-1,NA,TRBV13,NA,CASKGGTEAFF,TGTGCCAGCAAAGGGGGCACTGAAGCTTTCTTT
TRBJ2-7,NA,TRBV3-1,NA,CASSQAERYEQYF,TGTGCCAGCAGTCAAGCAGAGCGGTACGAGCAGTACTTC
TRBJ2-7,NA,TRBV7-9,NA,CASSSLPSYEQYF,TGTGCCAGCAGCTCACTCCCCTCCTACGAGCAGTACTTC